Shown below are 28 T cell receptor beta chains from a single sample sequenced in a study of cytomegalovirus exposure and HLA in healthy donors. PCR primers comprised 60 Vbeta and 13 Jbeta primers. Generated by immunoSEQ multiplex PCR, the TCRdb table keeps only in-frame clones and is missing some. The sample lists 100,000 to 150,000 clones, around 70% occurring once. Material: PBMCs. The origin of the receptors is an older woman in good health and CMV-seropositive.

The V and J genes are TRBV6-6 and TRBJ1-1; no firm D call. The germline V gene has CDR1 MNHNY and CDR2 SVGAGI (reference sequence). Deletions cut 6 bases from V and 5 bases from J, with 4 bases between. This CDR3 comprises 10 residues. As DNA, the CDR3 is TGTGCCAGCAGCCAAACTGAAGCTTTCTTT. It codes for CASSQTEAFF.

This clone was recorded only once. CDR3 bases: TGTGCCAGCAGGGGGACAGGGGGCTTTGATGGCTACACCTTC. Translation: CASRGTGGFDGYTF. This rearrangement joins TRBV6-5 to TRBJ1-2; 12 bases line up with TRBD1. The germline V gene encodes CDR1 MNHEY and CDR2 SVGAGI. Germline trimming cut 6 bases from V and 6 bases from J; bases unmatched to any gene: 5. The CDR3 is made up of 14 amino acids.

The rearrangement links TRBV5-8 to TRBJ2-7, with no clear D. Germline CDR1 SGHTS, CDR2 YDEGEE. This CDR3 contains 12 residues. V gave up 4 bases and J gave up 4 bases, with 9 bases separating them. CDR3 nucleotides: TGTGCCAGCAGCCCGGTTGGTTACGAGCAGTACTTC. It is translated as CASSPVGYEQYF.

This chain links TRBV5-4 with TRBJ1-2; tentatively, D is TRBD1 (6 bases). Germline CDR1 and CDR2: SGHNT and YYREEE (reference sequence). Trimming removed 4 bases at V and 5 bases at J, with 12 bases between. This CDR3 has 13 amino acids. In DNA, the CDR3 is TGTGCCAGCAGCCCGGACAGCTCATATGGCTACACCTTC. This gives the protein CASSPDSSYGYTF.

The chain recombines TRBV27 with TRBJ1-1; D is undetermined. V was shortened by 4 bases and J by 1 base, with 10 bases between the two germline ends. The CDR3 has 14 residues. CDR1 and CDR2 (germline): MNHEY, SMNVEV (reference sequence). CDR3 nucleotides: TGTGCCAGCAGTTCCCGGGGAGGGAACACTGAAGCTTTCTTT. It is translated as CASSSRGGNTEAFF.

The V call is TRBV7-9, the J call TRBJ2-7; a possible D gene is TRBD2 (6 bases). The V gene's germline CDR1 is SEHNR and CDR2 FQNEAQ (reference sequence). V was clipped by 1 base and J by 6 bases, with 10 bases between them. The CDR3 has 13 amino acids. CDR3 residues: CASSLGNGGEQYF. The CDR3 region has the DNA TGTGCCAGCAGCTTAGGGAACGGGGGCGAGCAGTACTTC. Complete variable domain (other parts from reference TRBV7-9 and TRBJ2-7): DTGVSQNPRHKITKRGQNVTFRCDPISEHNRLYWYRQTLGQGPEFLTYFQNEAQLEKSRLLSDRFSAERPKGSFSTLEIQRTEQGDSAMYLCASSLGNGGEQYFGPGTRLTVT.

The CDR3, as DNA: TGTGCCAGCAGTAGGAGACAGGGGATGTATAGCAATCAGCCCCAGCATTTT. Amino acid sequence: CASSRRQGMYSNQPQHF. The chain uses TRBV27 and TRBJ1-5; 8 bases are shared with TRBD1. This CDR3 spans 17 amino acids. J gave up 0 bases and V 5 bases, and 9 bases lay outside the gene matches. CDR1 is MNHEY and CDR2 is SMNVEV in the germline V gene (reference sequence).

With respect to this clone: The junction and the germline gene differ at one end; a read error may be behind it. V gene TRBV5-1 combines with J gene TRBJ1-2; D may be TRBD1 (6 bases). The CDR3 loop spans 13 amino acids. The germline CDR1 and CDR2 sequences are SGHRS and YFSETQ. The chain's CDR3 is CASSSLGGDGYTF. The CDR3 bases are TGCGCCAGCAGCTCCTTAGGGGGGGACGGCTATACCTTC.

This chain links TRBV7-6 with TRBJ1-4, with TRBD1 as a possible D gene (6 bases). The germline CDR1 and CDR2 sequences are SGHVS and FNYEAQ. This CDR3 contains 15 residues. The ends were cut back, 5 bases at V and 4 bases at J, with 14 bases in the middle. CDR3 bases: TGTGCCAGCAGCCCCCGGACAGATTATAATGAAAAACTGTTTTTT. It is translated as CASSPRTDYNEKLFF. The full variable domain, completed using reference TRBV7-6 and TRBJ1-4, is GAGVSQSPRYKVTKRGQDVALRCDPISGHVSLYWYRQALGQGPEFLTYFNYEAQQDKSGLPNDRFSAERPEGSISTLTIQRTEQRDSAMYRCASSPRTDYNEKLFFGSGTQLSVL.

The sample holds one count of this clone. The rearrangement joins TRBV5-4 to TRBJ1-1; TRBD1 aligns across 10 bases. Trimming at V came to 5 bases and at J to 3 bases, leaving 7 bases not matched to a gene. Germline V CDR1 and CDR2: SGHNT, YYREEE (reference sequence). This CDR3 contains 15 residues. The CDR3 DNA follows: TGTGCCAGCAGGGCGACAGGGGGCGGGTACACTGAAGCTTTCTTT. Translating gives CASRATGGGYTEAFF. The full variable domain, rest sourced from reference TRBV5-4 and TRBJ1-1, is ETGVTQSPTHLIKTRGQQVTLRCSSQSGHNTVSWYQQALGQGPQFIFQYYREEENGRGNFPPRFSGLQFPNYSSELNVNALELDDSALYLCASRATGGGYTEAFFGQGTRLTVV.

The genes are TRBV10-1 and TRBJ2-3, with D tentatively TRBD1 (5 bases). Looked up from germline, CDR1 is WNHNN and CDR2 is SYGVQD (reference sequence). Trimming shortened V by 9 bases and J by 0 bases, and 10 bases separated the two germline ends. This CDR3 has 13 residues. CDR3 in amino acids: CASSRVSTDTQYF. CDR3 coding DNA: TGCGCCAGTTCCAGGGTGAGCACAGATACGCAGTATTTT.

Remarks on this clone: Mismatch with germline at one junction end may stem from a read error. Other nucleotide sequences from this sample produce the same CDR3. The chain carries TRBV7-9 and TRBJ1-1; D remains ambiguous. The CDR3 is 13 amino acids. Germline V gene lookup returns CDR1 SEHNR and CDR2 FQNEAQ (reference sequence). The CDR3: CASSPDMNTEAFF. CDR3 sequence (DNA): TGTGCCAGCAGCCCCGACATGAACACCGAAGCTTTCTTT.

This sequence joins TRBV5-1 and TRBJ2-2, with D maybe TRBD1 (6 bases). The CDR3 contains 13 residues. Trimming took off 0 bases at V and 7 bases at J, with 7 bases between the two ends. Germline V gene sequence: CDR1 SGHRS, CDR2 YFSETQ. The CDR3 DNA is TGCGCCAGCAGCTTGGAGGGGGACGGGGAGCTGTTTTTT. Residues: CASSLEGDGELFF. Supplemented by reference TRBV5-1 and TRBJ2-2, the full variable domain reads KAGVTQTPRYLIKTRGQQVTLSCSPISGHRSVSWYQQTPGQGLQFLFEYFSETQRNKGNFPGRFSGRQFSNSRSEMNVSTLELGDSALYLCASSLEGDGELFFGEGSRLTVL.

V and J are TRBV6-1 and TRBJ1-5; 7 bases line up with TRBD1. The V gene end was trimmed by 5 bases and the J gene end by 2 bases; junction bases not matched to a gene: 3. The CDR3 spans 14 residues. Germline V gene sequence: CDR1 MNHNS, CDR2 SASEGT. The CDR3 DNA sequence: TGTGCCAGCAGTTCGGGACAGCGCAATCAGCCCCAGCATTTT. This encodes CASSSGQRNQPQHF.

V gene TRBV5-6 combines with J gene TRBJ1-4; D ambiguous. V lost 0 bases and J lost 4, with 10 bases in between. This CDR3 has 15 amino acids. In germline, CDR1 is SGHDT, CDR2 YYEEEE. Here the CDR3 reads CASSLGVDFNEKLFF. The CDR3 coding sequence is TGTGCCAGCAGCTTGGGGGTCGACTTTAATGAAAAACTGTTTTTT.

The chain employs TRBV4-1 and TRBJ2-2; D not certain. Germline-derived CDR1 and CDR2 are MGHRA and YSYEKL. V lost 3 bases and J 1 base, leaving 9 bases between the germline ends. The length of the CDR3 is 15 residues. In DNA, the CDR3 is TGCGCCAGCAGCCACCCAGTCTTGAACACCGGGGAGCTGTTTTTT. Its translation: CASSHPVLNTGELFF.

The chain joins TRBV7-9 to TRBJ2-1, with 7 bases identical to TRBD2. Germline CDR1 reads SEHNR; CDR2 reads FQNEAQ (reference sequence). V was pared by 1 base and J by 11 bases, with 8 bases of the junction left unmatched. This CDR3 has 14 residues. The CDR3 reads CASSLDGEGHKQFF. The CDR3 bases are TGTGCCAGCAGCTTAGATGGGGAGGGGCATAAGCAGTTCTTC.

J is TRBJ1-2 and V is TRBV10-2, with 10 bases identical to TRBD1. Looked up from germline, CDR1 is WSHSY and CDR2 is SAAADI. The CDR3 extends over 12 amino acids. Germline trimming cut 10 bases from V and 7 bases from J; bases unmatched to any gene: 6. The CDR3 sequence is CATGQGVSGYTF. The CDR3 DNA reads as TGCGCCACTGGACAGGGGGTTAGTGGCTACACCTTC.

The chain links TRBV11-2 to TRBJ1-2; D uncertain. V was pared by 0 bases and J by 4 bases, with 12 bases between. CDR1 SGHAT and CDR2 FQNNGV come from the germline V gene. The length of the CDR3 is 15 residues. CDR3 nucleotides: TGTGCCAGCAGCTTAGATCTGTCGCAGTCCTATGGCTACACCTTC. Protein product: CASSLDLSQSYGYTF.

V gene TRBV7-3 combines with J gene TRBJ2-5, with 7 bases that match TRBD2. CDR1 is SGHTA and CDR2 is FQGTGA in the germline V gene. After removal of 4 bases from V and 6 bases from J, the junction contained 8 bases not matched to a gene. CDR3 length: 14 residues. The CDR3 region has the DNA TGTGCCAGCAGCTCCTCTAGCGGCTCTAAGACCCAGTACTTC. This sequence encodes CASSSSSGSKTQYF.

This clone has just a few counts. The chain couples TRBV27 to TRBJ1-4, with D perhaps TRBD1 (5 bases). The CDR3 is 14 residues long. V was cut by 5 bases and J by 12 bases, with 19 bases left in between. Germline assignment: CDR1 MNHEY and CDR2 SMNVEV (reference sequence). This CDR3 reads CASSMGTPSWELFF. DNA for the CDR3: TGTGCCAGCAGTATGGGGACTCCCTCATGGGAACTGTTTTTT.

The chain joins TRBV6-4 to TRBJ2-3; TRBD2 aligns across 9 bases. The CDR3 spans 17 residues. With V trimmed by 3 bases and J by 1 base, 8 bases remained unmatched. Germline CDR1 is MRHNA and CDR2 is SNTAGT. In nucleotides, the CDR3 is TGTGCCAGCAGTGAATTATCGGAGCGGGGGGGCACAGATACGCAGTATTTT. This gives the protein CASSELSERGGTDTQYF.

This CDR3 is CASSLTATASGEQFF. The CDR3 DNA reads TGTGCCAGCAGCTTAACTGCAACGGCATCGGGTGAGCAGTTCTTC. The chain is built from TRBV7-3 and TRBJ2-1; no reliable D call. CDR3 length: 15 amino acids. Trimming stripped 0 bases from V and 9 bases from J, with 15 bases between. Germline V gene data show CDR1 as SGHTA and CDR2 as FQGTGA.

The chain combines TRBV6-4 with TRBJ1-2, with 8 positions matching TRBD1. CDR1 is MRHNA and CDR2 is SNTAGT in the germline V gene. With V trimmed by 6 bases and J by 8 bases, 8 bases remained unmatched. The CDR3 length is 13 residues. In nucleotides, the CDR3 is TGTGCCAGCAGCGAATCAAACAGGGGGGGCTACACCTTC. This encodes CASSESNRGGYTF.

The chain is built from TRBV27 and TRBJ1-1; D is undetermined. V lost 5 bases and J lost 1, with 11 bases in between. The CDR3 is 14 residues long. In germline, CDR1 is MNHEY, CDR2 SMNVEV (reference sequence). The CDR3: CASSPMVRNTEAFF. The CDR3 coding sequence is TGTGCCAGCAGTCCCATGGTCAGGAACACTGAAGCTTTCTTT.

The chain employs TRBV19 and TRBJ1-1, with TRBD1 matching over 7 bases. Germline CDR1 reads LNHDA; CDR2 reads SQIVND (reference sequence). The trim removed 6 bases at V and 4 bases at J, leaving 8 bases unmatched. The CDR3 consists of 14 residues. The CDR3 loop is CASRETGVGTEAFF. The DNA of the CDR3 is TGTGCCAGTAGAGAAACAGGGGTAGGCACTGAAGCTTTCTTT.

This chain links TRBV7-8 with TRBJ2-5; D ambiguous. The length of the CDR3 is 14 residues. Germline CDR1 SGHVS, CDR2 FQNEAQ. The germline V and J ends were trimmed by 5 bases and 5 bases, with 15 bases remaining between them. This CDR3 is CASSAELVRETQYF. CDR3 bases: TGTGCCAGCAGCGCCGAGCTAGTCCGGGAGACCCAGTACTTC. Full variable domain (outside the CDR3, taken from reference TRBV7-8 and TRBJ2-5): GAGVSQSPRYKVAKRGQDVALRCDPISGHVSLFWYQQALGQGPEFLTYFQNEAQLDKSGLPSDRFFAERPEGSVSTLKIQRTQQEDSAVYLCASSAELVRETQYFGPGTRLLVL.

This chain joins TRBV19 and TRBJ2-2, with 8 bases lining up with TRBD1. The germline CDR1 and CDR2 sequences are LNHDA and SQIVND (reference sequence). J was trimmed by 0 bases and V by 9 bases; bases with no gene match: 9. CDR3 length equals 16 residues. The CDR3 region is CASSGTGPSNTGELFF. CDR3 DNA: TGTGCCAGCTCCGGGACAGGTCCTTCGAACACCGGGGAGCTGTTTTTT.